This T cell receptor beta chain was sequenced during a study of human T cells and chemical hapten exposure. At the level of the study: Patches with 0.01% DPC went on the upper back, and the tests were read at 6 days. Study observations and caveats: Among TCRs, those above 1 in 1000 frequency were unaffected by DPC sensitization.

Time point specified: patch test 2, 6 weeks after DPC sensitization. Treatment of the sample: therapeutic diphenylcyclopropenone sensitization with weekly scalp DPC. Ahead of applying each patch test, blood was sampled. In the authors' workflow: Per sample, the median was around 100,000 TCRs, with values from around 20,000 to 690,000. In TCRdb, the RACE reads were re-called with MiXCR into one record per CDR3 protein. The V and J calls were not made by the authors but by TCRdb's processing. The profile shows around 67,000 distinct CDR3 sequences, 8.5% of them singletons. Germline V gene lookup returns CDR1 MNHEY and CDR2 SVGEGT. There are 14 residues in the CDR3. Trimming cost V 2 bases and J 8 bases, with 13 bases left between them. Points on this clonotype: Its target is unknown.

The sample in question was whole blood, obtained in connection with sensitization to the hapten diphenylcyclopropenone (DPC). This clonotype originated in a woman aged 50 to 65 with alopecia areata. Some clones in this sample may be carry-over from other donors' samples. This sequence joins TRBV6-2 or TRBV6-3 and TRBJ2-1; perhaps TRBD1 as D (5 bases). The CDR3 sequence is CASSYPQGSDEQFF. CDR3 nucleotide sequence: TGTGCCAGCAGTTACCCGCAGGGTTCGGATGAGCAGTTCTTC.